The rows below give T cell receptor beta chains drawn from one sample of a study of cytomegalovirus exposure and HLA in healthy donors. The repertoire was sequenced with immunoSEQ multiplex PCR; TCRdb's copy has only in-frame clones and lacks some. Its table lists about 170,000 clones. The sequenced sample was PBMCs. The receptor source for this set is a woman aged 60 to 75 in good health and CMV-seronegative. CDR3s include the opening cysteine and the closing phenylalanine or tryptophan. A D gene is named only where the DNA matches it firmly.

NA | TRBJ1-5 | TRBV5-6 | CASSLDSSNQPQHF | TGTGCCAGCAGCTTGGACAGTAGCAATCAGCCCCAGCATTTT
NA | TRBJ1-2 | TRBV5-8 | CASSLNFYGYTF | TGTGCCAGCAGCTTGAACTTCTATGGCTACACCTTC
TRBD1 | TRBJ1-4 | TRBV5-1 | CASSVPGTGIEKLFF | TGCGCCAGCAGCGTTCCCGGGACAGGGATTGAAAAACTGTTTTTT
TRBD2 | TRBJ2-1 | TRBV5-1 | CASRGLAGARGDEQFF | TGCGCCAGCAGGGGACTAGCGGGAGCGCGCGGTGATGAGCAGTTCTTC
NA | TRBJ1-1 | TRBV7-9 | CASSPGQYTEAFF | TGTGCCAGCAGCCCCGGACAATACACTGAAGCTTTCTTT
NA | TRBJ1-3 | TRBV4-2 | CASSQTKGRGTGNTIYF | TGTGCCAGCAGCCAGACGAAGGGGCGAGGTACCGGAAACACCATATATTTT
NA | TRBJ2-2 | TRBV11-3 | CASSYNTGELFF | TGTGCCAGCAGCTACAATACCGGGGAGCTGTTTTTT
NA | TRBJ2-5 | TRBV6-5 | CASSSRDSQETQYF | TGTGCCAGCAGTTCGCGGGACAGCCAAGAGACCCAGTACTTC
NA | TRBJ2-7 | TRBV7-2 | CASSSDSFSYEQYF | TGTGCCAGCAGCTCGGACAGTTTCTCCTACGAGCAGTACTTC
NA | TRBJ1-6 | TRBV6-5 | CASSYRQANSPLHF | TGTGCCAGCAGTTACAGGCAGGCTAATTCACCCCTCCACTTT
NA | TRBJ1-1 | TRBV6-6 | CASSYVAGETEAFF | TGTGCCAGCAGTTACGTCGCAGGGGAGACTGAAGCTTTCTTT
NA | TRBJ2-7 | TRBV9 | CASSVGDPGAHRLPYEQYF | TGTGCCAGCAGCGTAGGGGACCCGGGAGCCCACCGTCTTCCCTACGAGCAGTACTTC
NA | TRBJ1-2 | TRBV5-1 | CASSLLGALSGYTF | TGCGCCAGCAGCTTGCTAGGGGCTCTTTCCGGCTACACCTTC
NA | TRBJ2-7 | TRBV7-2 | CASSLRANDLNYEQYF | TGTGCCAGCAGCCTCAGAGCTAACGACTTAAACTACGAGCAGTACTTC
NA | TRBJ2-1 | TRBV29-1 | CSVGVGSGEQFF | TGCAGCGTTGGGGTGGGCAGCGGTGAGCAGTTCTTC
NA | TRBJ2-1 | TRBV4-1 | CASSQDLSGGVHEQFF | TGCGCCAGCAGCCAAGATTTAAGCGGAGGGGTCCATGAGCAGTTCTTC